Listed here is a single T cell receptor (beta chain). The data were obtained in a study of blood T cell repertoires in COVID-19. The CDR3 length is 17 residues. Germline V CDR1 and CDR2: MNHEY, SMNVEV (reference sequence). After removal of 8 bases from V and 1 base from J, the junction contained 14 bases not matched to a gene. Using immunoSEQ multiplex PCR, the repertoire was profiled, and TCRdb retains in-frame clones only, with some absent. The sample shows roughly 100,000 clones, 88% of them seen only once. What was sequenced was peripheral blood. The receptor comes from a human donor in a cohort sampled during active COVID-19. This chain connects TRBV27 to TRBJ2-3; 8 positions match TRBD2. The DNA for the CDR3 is TGTGCCAGCGGTAATCACTTGATTAGCGGGGGCACAGATACGCAGTATTTT. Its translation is CASGNHLISGGTDTQYF.